The rows below give T cell receptor beta chains drawn from one sample of a study of neurological immune-mediated disorders. One entry per CDR3 protein results from TCRdb running MiXCR on the 5' RACE reads. The table lists 55,000 to 70,000 distinct CDR3 sequences, 10% to 12% of them singletons. The source material was PBMCs. The receptors shown here come from a man between 60 and 70 years old in good health. Both conserved end residues are part of each CDR3. The D gene is left open where the match is weak. Rows give clone size only sometimes, using once, few, many, or a class for an expanded clone.

>TRBJ2-3|many|TRBV5-1|TRBD1
CASSRMGQGQDTQYF
TGCGCCAGCAGCCGGATGGGACAGGGCCAAGATACGCAGTATTTT
>TRBJ2-3|many|TRBV5-6|TRBD2
CASSPGFAGVTDTQYF
TGTGCCAGCAGCCCCGGGTTTGCGGGGGTAACAGATACGCAGTATTTT
>TRBJ1-6|many|TRBV6-2/TRBV6-3|TRBD1
CASSYGLRDSSYNSPLHF
TGTGCCAGCAGTTACGGCCTCCGGGACAGCTCCTATAATTCACCCCTCCACTTT
>TRBJ1-4|many|TRBV18|TRBD1
CASSRQGGKEKLFF
TGTGCCAGCTCGCGACAGGGGGGAAAAGAAAAACTGTTTTTT
>TRBJ1-6|many|TRBV3-1|.
CASSQDVTSPLHF
TGTGCCAGCAGCCAAGATGTGACGTCACCCCTCCACTTT
>TRBJ2-5|many|TRBV12-3/TRBV12-4|.
CASSLGSAGETQYF
TGTGCCAGCAGTTTAGGTTCCGCGGGAGAGACCCAGTACTTC
>TRBJ2-7|many|TRBV9|TRBD2
CASSVRLAGGPDYEQYF
TGTGCCAGCAGCGTCCGTCTAGCGGGGGGGCCAGACTACGAGCAGTACTTC
>TRBJ1-1|.|TRBV30|.
CAWTGMNTEAFF
TGTGCCTGGACCGGTATGAACACTGAAGCTTTCTTT
>TRBJ2-5|many|TRBV7-6|TRBD2
CASSSPRASGRHQETQYF
TGTGCCAGCAGCTCACCCCGGGCTAGCGGGCGGCACCAAGAGACCCAGTACTTC
>TRBJ1-5|.|TRBV12-3/TRBV12-4|.
CASSLRGVSQPQHF
TGTGCCAGCAGCCTTCGGGGGGTAAGTCAGCCCCAGCATTTT
>TRBJ2-5|many|TRBV6-5|TRBD2
CASSYGGGRETQYF
TGTGCCAGCAGTTACGGCGGCGGGAGGGAGACCCAGTACTTC
>TRBJ1-1|many|TRBV7-2|.
CASSFHGTLNTEAFF
TGTGCCAGCAGCTTCCACGGGACGCTGAACACTGAAGCTTTCTTT
>TRBJ1-5|few|TRBV7-2|.
CASSLDHRNQPQHF
TGTGCCAGCAGCTTAGATCACAGAAATCAGCCCCAGCATTTT
>TRBJ1-4|many|TRBV12-3/TRBV12-4|.
CASRATGNEKLFF
TGTGCCAGCAGAGCAACAGGGAATGAAAAACTGTTTTTT
>TRBJ2-1|.|TRBV11-2|.
CASSSRRGTYNEQFF
TGTGCCAGCAGCTCCCGAAGAGGCACCTACAATGAGCAGTTCTTC
>TRBJ1-2|many|TRBV6-2/TRBV6-3|TRBD1
CASRPGTAAPSYGYTF
TGTGCCAGCAGACCCGGGACAGCCGCCCCCTCATATGGCTACACCTTC